The 9 T cell receptor beta chains below come from one sample, sequenced in a study of shared clonotypes between healthy human individuals. Libraries were prepared by immunoSEQ multiplex PCR; TCRdb keeps only in-frame clonotypes and omits some of them. Of roughly 500,000 clones in the sample, roughly 80% were seen once. The sequenced material came from PBMCs. The receptors originated from a woman aged 40 to 50 in good health. Some clones in this sample may be carry-over from other donors' samples.

The rearrangement links TRBV15 to TRBJ2-1, with 15 positions matching TRBD2. J gave up 6 bases and V 4 bases, and 1 base lay outside the gene matches. Germline-derived CDR1 and CDR2 are LNHNV and YYDKDF (reference sequence). CDR3 length equals 15 residues. Here the CDR3 DNA reads TGTGCCACCAGCATGGGACTAGCGGGAGGCAATGAGCAGTTCTTC. Translated: CATSMGLAGGNEQFF.

This chain links TRBV25-1 with TRBJ1-4; possibly TRBD1 for D (5 bases). Trimming cost V 0 bases and J 5 bases, with 13 bases left between them. Germline V CDR1 and CDR2: MGHDK, SYGVNS. This CDR3 is 16 amino acids long. The CDR3 sequence: CASSEYPGTLNEKLFF. DNA for the CDR3: TGTGCCAGCAGTGAATACCCCGGGACCCTCAATGAAAAACTGTTTTTT. Drawing the rest from reference TRBV25-1 and TRBJ1-4, the complete variable domain is EADIYQTPRYLVIGTGKKITLECSQTMGHDKMYWYQQDPGMELHLIHYSYGVNSTEKGDLSSESTVSRIRTEHFPLTLESARPSHTSQYLCASSEYPGTLNEKLFFGSGTQLSVL.

The rearrangement joins TRBV4-2 to TRBJ2-3, with a tentative D call TRBD2 (6 bases). The germline V gene encodes CDR1 LGHNA and CDR2 YNFKEQ. The CDR3 length is 14 residues. V was trimmed by 4 bases and J by 6 bases, leaving 14 bases between them. The CDR3 DNA reads TGTGCCAGCAGCCCCACGGAGGGCCTTGATACGCAGTATTTT. Translation: CASSPTEGLDTQYF.

Notes on this clone: Other nucleotide sequences in the sample specify the same CDR3. V is TRBV11-2 and J is TRBJ1-3; D is uncertain. V lost 1 base and J 2 bases, leaving 0 bases between the germline ends. The CDR3 has 12 amino acids. Germline values: CDR1 SGHAT, CDR2 FQNNGV. The CDR3 here is CASSLAGNTIYF. The DNA for the CDR3 is TGTGCCAGCAGCTTAGCTGGAAACACCATATATTTT.

This clone was detected only once. The genes are TRBV29-1 and TRBJ1-1; maybe TRBD1 (5 bases). Trimming removed 6 bases at V and 3 bases at J, with 14 bases between. The CDR3 sequence is 13 residues long. CDR1 and CDR2 from the germline V gene are SQVTM and ANQGSEA. Here the CDR3 DNA reads TGCAGCGTCCCCGTGTGGGGCGACACTGAAGCTTTCTTT. Translation: CSVPVWGDTEAFF.

The chain recombines TRBV6-5 with TRBJ1-5; the D is unclear. The CDR3 loop spans 16 amino acids. Germline V gene data show CDR1 as MNHEY and CDR2 as SVGAGI. V lost 0 bases and J 5 bases, leaving 14 bases between the germline ends. The CDR3: CASSYSDMGFYQPQHF. The CDR3, as DNA: TGTGCCAGCAGTTACTCAGACATGGGATTCTATCAGCCCCAGCATTTT.

The CDR3: CASSLGSGSTDTQYF. The CDR3 bases are TGCGCCAGCAGCTTGGGTAGCGGAAGCACAGATACGCAGTATTTT. This chain connects TRBV5-1 to TRBJ2-3; D may be TRBD2 (6 bases). This CDR3 spans 15 amino acids. The ends were cut back, 0 bases at V and 0 bases at J, with 8 bases in the middle. Germline V gene data show CDR1 as SGHRS and CDR2 as YFSETQ.

This chain's CDR3 is CASSRIGTGELFF. The CDR3 region has the DNA TGTGCCAGCAGCCGGATTGGGACCGGGGAGCTGTTTTTT. J is TRBJ2-2 and V is TRBV9; D is uncertain. The V and J ends lost 4 bases and 5 bases respectively, with 9 bases between them. Germline V CDR1 and CDR2: SGDLS, YYNGEE. This CDR3 region has 13 residues.

This clone was counted between two and nine times. The V and J genes are TRBV30 and TRBJ1-5, with a weak D call TRBD1 (6 bases). Germline V gene data show CDR1 as GTSNPN and CDR2 as SVGIG (reference sequence). Trimming stripped 0 bases from V and 6 bases from J, with 9 bases between. There are 13 residues in the CDR3. CDR3 sequence: CAWSVSGAQPQHF. The CDR3 DNA reads as TGTGCCTGGAGTGTTTCAGGGGCTCAGCCCCAGCATTTT.